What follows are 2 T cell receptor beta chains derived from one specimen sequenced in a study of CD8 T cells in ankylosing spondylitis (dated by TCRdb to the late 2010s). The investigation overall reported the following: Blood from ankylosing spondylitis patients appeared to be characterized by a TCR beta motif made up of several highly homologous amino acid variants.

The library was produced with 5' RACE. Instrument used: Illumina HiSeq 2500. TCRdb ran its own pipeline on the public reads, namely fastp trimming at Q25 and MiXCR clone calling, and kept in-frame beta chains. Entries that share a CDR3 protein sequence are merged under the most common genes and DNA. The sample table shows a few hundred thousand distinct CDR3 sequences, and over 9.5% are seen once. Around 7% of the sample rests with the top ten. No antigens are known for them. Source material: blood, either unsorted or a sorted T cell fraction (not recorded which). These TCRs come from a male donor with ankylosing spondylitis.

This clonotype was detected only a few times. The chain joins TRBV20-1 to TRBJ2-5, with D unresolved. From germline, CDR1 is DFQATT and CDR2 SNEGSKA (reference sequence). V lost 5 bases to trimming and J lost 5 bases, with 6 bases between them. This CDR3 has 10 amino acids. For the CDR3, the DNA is TGCAGTGCTTTTTGGGAGACCCAGTACTTC. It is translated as CSAFWETQYF.

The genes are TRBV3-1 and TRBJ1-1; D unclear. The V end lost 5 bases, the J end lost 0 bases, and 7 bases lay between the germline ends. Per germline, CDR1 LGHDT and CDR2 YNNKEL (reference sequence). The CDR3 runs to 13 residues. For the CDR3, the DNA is TGTGCCAGCAGCGGTACATTGAACACTGAAGCTTTCTTT. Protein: CASSGTLNTEAFF.